The TCR beta chain under discussion was sequenced for a study of blood T cells in healthy people across ages. Per-sample PBMC isolation yielded at least 6.5 million cells. CDR1 and CDR2 from the germline V gene are SGHTA and FQGNSA. CDR3 length: 14 amino acids. J lost 5 bases, V lost 5 bases, and 8 bases had no gene match. A J-beta primer mix and a sample-barcoded 5' primer were used in a second PCR of roughly 6 to 12 cycles. Each cDNA molecule carried a tag from a template-switch adaptor that contained 12 random nucleotides. TCRdb re-called the 5' RACE reads through MiXCR, storing one row per CDR3 protein. The table has around 870,000 distinct CDR3 sequences, under 35% seen once.

The sequenced sample was blood. The receptor's source is an elderly woman in good health. The V gene is TRBV7-2, the J gene TRBJ2-5, with 7 positions matching TRBD1. For the CDR3, the DNA is TGTGCCAGCAGCCCGGGACAGCTTCGGGAGACCCAGTACTTC. It codes for CASSPGQLRETQYF. The complete variable domain, with remaining parts taken from reference TRBV7-2 and TRBJ2-5, reads GAGVSQSPSNKVTEKGKDVELRCDPISGHTALYWYRQSLGQGLEFLIYFQGNSAPDKSGLPSDRFSAERTGGSVSTLTIQRTQQEDSAVYLCASSPGQLRETQYFGPGTRLLVL.